Included here is one TCR beta chain sequence, with context. The source of the sample is a study of shared clonotypes between healthy human individuals. Clones were read by immunoSEQ multiplex PCR, and TCRdb kept only the in-frame ones, dropping some. The table lists around 2.5 million clones, 80% to 95% of them singletons. This CDR3 region has 14 residues. The V and J ends lost 5 bases and 6 bases, in that order; junction bases with no gene match: 7. Germline assignment: CDR1 ENHRY and CDR2 SYGVKD. Specimen: naive CD4+ T cells from PBMCs. Subset reported: CD45RA+ positively selected. This rearrangement joins TRBV10-3 to TRBJ1-5; 7 positions agree with TRBD1. This clonotype originated in a young man in good health. Some clones in this sample may be carry-over from other donors' samples. CDR3 residues: CAISTGVSGQPQHF. The CDR3 nucleotides read TGTGCCATCAGTACAGGGGTGTCAGGTCAGCCCCAGCATTTT.